The present TCR beta chain was sequenced within a study of blood T cell repertoires in COVID-19. For the study at large: Spain, Italy and the United States supplied samples that represented acute and convalescent COVID-19. From T cells, B-cell-depleted T cells, or PBMCs came the material, which was cDNA or gDNA.

Authors' analysis steps: Amplification from reference gene primers served as the basis for estimated nucleated cell counts. Produced via immunoSEQ multiplex PCR; TCRdb's table is partial and in-frame only. The DNA was the basis for D and trimming; V, J and clone size are from that table. The sample includes around 140,000 clones, roughly 90% of them seen just once. Trimming took off 2 bases at V and 14 bases at J, with 13 bases between the two ends. CDR3 length: 13 residues. Sample: peripheral blood. This clonotype was sampled from a man aged 70 or older with acute or convalescent COVID-19. This chain joins TRBV12-3 or TRBV12-4 and TRBJ1-6; a weak D match, TRBD1 (6 bases). CDR3 loop: CASSLRDTSSLHF. DNA for the CDR3: TGTGCCAGCAGTTTAAGGGACACCAGTTCCCTCCACTTT.